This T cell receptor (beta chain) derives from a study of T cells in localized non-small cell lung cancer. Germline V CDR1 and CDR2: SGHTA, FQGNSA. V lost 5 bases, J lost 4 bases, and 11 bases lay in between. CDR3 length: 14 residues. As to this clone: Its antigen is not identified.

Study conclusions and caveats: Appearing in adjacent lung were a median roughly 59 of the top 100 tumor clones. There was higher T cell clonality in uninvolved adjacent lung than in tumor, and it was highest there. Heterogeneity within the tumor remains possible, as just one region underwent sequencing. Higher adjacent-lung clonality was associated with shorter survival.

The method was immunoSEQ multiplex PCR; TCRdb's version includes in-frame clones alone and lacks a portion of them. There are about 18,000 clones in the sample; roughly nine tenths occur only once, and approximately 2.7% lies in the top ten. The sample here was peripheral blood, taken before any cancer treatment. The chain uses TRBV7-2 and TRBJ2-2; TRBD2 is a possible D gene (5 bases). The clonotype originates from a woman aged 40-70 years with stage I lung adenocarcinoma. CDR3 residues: CASSQLVSTGELFF. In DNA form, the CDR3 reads TGTGCCAGCAGCCAACTAGTAAGCACCGGGGAGCTGTTTTTT.